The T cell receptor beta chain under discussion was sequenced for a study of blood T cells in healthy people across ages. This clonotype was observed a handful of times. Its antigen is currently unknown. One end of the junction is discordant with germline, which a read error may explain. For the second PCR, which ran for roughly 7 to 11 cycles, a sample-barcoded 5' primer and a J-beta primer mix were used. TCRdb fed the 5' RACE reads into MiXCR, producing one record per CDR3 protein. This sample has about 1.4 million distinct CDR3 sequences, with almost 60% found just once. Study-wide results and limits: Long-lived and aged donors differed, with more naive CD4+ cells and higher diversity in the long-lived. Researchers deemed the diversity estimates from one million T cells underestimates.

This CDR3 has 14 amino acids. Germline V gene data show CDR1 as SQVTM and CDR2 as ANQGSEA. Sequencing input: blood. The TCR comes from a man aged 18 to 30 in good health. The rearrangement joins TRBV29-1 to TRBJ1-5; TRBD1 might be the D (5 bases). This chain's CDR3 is CSAQVGDFNQPQHF. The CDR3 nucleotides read TGTAGCGCCCAAGTAGGGGATTTCAATCAGCCCCAGCATTTT.